This is a list of T cell receptor beta chains from one sample in a study of OX40 agonist ivuxolimab in advanced cancers. This table comes from immunoSEQ multiplex PCR, and its TCRdb copy is limited to in-frame clones, with some not included. The sample records roughly 35,000 clones, 70% to 85% being singletons. The sample in question was CD4+ or CD8+ T cells sorted from blood, obtained in a trial of the OX40 agonist ivuxolimab. All receptors come from an adult with an advanced solid tumor such as melanoma, head and neck, liver or kidney cancer. Both conserved end residues are part of each CDR3. Fields, in order: J gene, D gene, V gene, clone size, CDR3 protein, CDR3 DNA. D genes are given only for firm matches. Clone sizes are given selectively: once, few, many, or a class where the clone is expanded.

>TRBJ2-7|TRBD1|TRBV5-1|-
CASQTGVTTYEQYF
TGCGCCAGTCAAACAGGGGTAACAACCTACGAGCAGTACTTC
>TRBJ1-2|TRBD1|TRBV18|few
CASSLWDRVDYGYTF
TGTGCCAGCTCACTCTGGGACAGGGTCGACTATGGCTACACCTTC
>TRBJ1-6|-|TRBV7-9|-
CASSLEGGSWAPLHF
TGTGCCAGCAGCTTAGAGGGGGGGAGTTGGGCACCCCTCCACTTT
>TRBJ1-6|-|TRBV10-3|once
CAISESRTESSPLHF
TGTGCCATCAGTGAGTCTAGGACGGAATCGTCCCCCCTCCACTTT
>TRBJ1-5|-|TRBV9|-
CASSETGDPYQPQHF
TGTGCCAGCAGCGAAACCGGGGACCCCTATCAGCCCCAGCATTTT
>TRBJ2-3|TRBD1|TRBV10-3|-
CAISQTPGGADTQYF
TGTGCCATCAGTCAGACCCCAGGGGGCGCAGATACGCAGTATTTT
>TRBJ2-5|-|TRBV18|-
CASSPQGQETQYF
TGTGCCAGCTCACCCCAGGGGCAAGAGACCCAGTACTTC
>TRBJ2-7|TRBD1|TRBV29-1|-
CSAILDRVFYEQYF
TGCAGCGCCATACTGGACAGGGTCTTCTACGAGCAGTACTTC
>TRBJ1-3|-|TRBV6-5|-
CASSPEFSGNTIYF
TGTGCCAGCAGCCCCGAGTTCTCTGGAAACACCATATATTTT
>TRBJ2-7|TRBD2|TRBV19|-
CASMTSGAAYEQYF
TGTGCCAGCATGACTAGCGGGGCGGCCTACGAGCAGTACTTC
>TRBJ2-7|TRBD1|TRBV2|-
CASSEEGAGSYEQYF
TGTGCCAGCAGTGAAGAGGGGGCAGGTTCCTACGAGCAGTACTTC
>TRBJ2-5|-|TRBV7-5|-
CASSLTGLAGWETQYF
TGTGCCAGCAGCTTAACCGGACTAGCGGGGTGGGAGACCCAGTACTTC
>TRBJ2-7|TRBD1|TRBV5-1|-
CASSVDRVSYEQYF
TGCGCCAGCAGCGTAGACAGGGTTTCCTACGAGCAGTACTTC
>TRBJ2-7|-|TRBV7-2|-
CASSLLAYYEQYF
TGTGCCAGCAGCTTATTGGCGTACTACGAGCAGTACTTC
>TRBJ2-7|TRBD2|TRBV29-1|once
CSVAFTGLAGYEQYF
TGCAGCGTTGCATTTACGGGACTAGCGGGTTACGAGCAGTACTTC
>TRBJ1-1|TRBD1|TRBV7-3|-
CASSTGTGNTEAFF
TGTGCCAGCAGCACAGGGACAGGTAACACTGAAGCTTTCTTT
>TRBJ2-2|TRBD1|TRBV27|-
CASSPQAGQGVGGELFF
TGTGCCAGCAGCCCCCAAGCGGGACAGGGGGTTGGCGGGGAGCTGTTTTTT
>TRBJ1-3|-|TRBV5-1|once
CASSLQGGVDTIYF
TGCGCCAGCAGCTTGCAAGGGGGGGTGGACACCATATATTTT